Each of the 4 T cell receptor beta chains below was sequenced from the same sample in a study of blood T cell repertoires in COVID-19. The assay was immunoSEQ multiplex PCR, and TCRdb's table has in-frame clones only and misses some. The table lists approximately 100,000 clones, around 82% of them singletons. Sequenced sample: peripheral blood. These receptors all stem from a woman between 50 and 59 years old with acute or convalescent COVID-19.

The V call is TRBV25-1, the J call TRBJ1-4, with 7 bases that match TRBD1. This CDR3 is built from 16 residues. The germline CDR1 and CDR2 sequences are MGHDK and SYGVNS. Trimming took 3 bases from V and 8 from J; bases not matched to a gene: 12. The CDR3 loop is CASSDDRVGGPEKLFF. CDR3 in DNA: TGTGCCAGCAGTGACGACAGGGTTGGTGGTCCGGAAAAACTGTTTTTT.

The CDR3 bases are TGTGCCAGCAGCCTCCTGGCGGAAGAAGCTTTCTTT. Amino acid sequence: CASSLLAEEAFF. The gene calls are TRBV7-9 and TRBJ1-1, with no clear D. CDR3 length: 12 amino acids. Germline CDR1 SEHNR, CDR2 FQNEAQ (reference sequence). The V end lost 5 bases, the J end lost 8 bases, and 12 bases lay between the germline ends.

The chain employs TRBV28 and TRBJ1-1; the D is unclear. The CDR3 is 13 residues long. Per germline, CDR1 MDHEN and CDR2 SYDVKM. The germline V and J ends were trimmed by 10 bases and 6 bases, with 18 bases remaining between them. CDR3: CATNEIASSEAFF. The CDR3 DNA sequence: TGTGCCACCAATGAAATAGCTTCGTCTGAAGCTTTCTTT.

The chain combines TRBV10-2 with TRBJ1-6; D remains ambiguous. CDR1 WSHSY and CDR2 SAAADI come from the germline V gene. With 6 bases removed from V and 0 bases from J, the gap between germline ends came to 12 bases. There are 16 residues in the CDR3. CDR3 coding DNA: TGCGCCAGCAGGGATTACGGGAGCTCCTATAATTCACCCCTCCACTTT. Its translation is CASRDYGSSYNSPLHF.